The 24 T cell receptor beta chains given below trace back to one sample, sequenced in a study of blood T cell repertoires in COVID-19. Here immunoSEQ multiplex PCR was the method, and the copy in TCRdb shows in-frame clones only, minus some. This table holds about 260,000 clones, approximately 90% found once. What was sequenced was PBMCs or T cells enriched from blood (not recorded which). The receptors shown here come from a woman aged 40 to 50 with acute COVID-19.

The chain uses TRBV10-3 and TRBJ2-1; 10 bases match TRBD2. Germline assignment: CDR1 ENHRY and CDR2 SYGVKD. The CDR3 length is 15 residues. V shed 6 bases and J 2 bases; nucleotides not matched to a gene: 4. CDR3 residues: CAISSGTSAYNEQFF. For the CDR3, the DNA is TGTGCCATCAGCTCCGGGACTAGCGCCTACAATGAGCAGTTCTTC.

This chain links TRBV9 with TRBJ2-1; 9 nucleotides align to TRBD2. CDR1 is SGDLS and CDR2 is YYNGEE in the germline V gene. The CDR3 totals 16 residues. V was clipped by 4 bases and J by 9 bases; unmatched bases: 14. CDR3 sequence (DNA): TGTGCCAGCAGCCCACGGCGGGAGGGCCTCTCCCTTGAGCAGTTCTTC. It specifies CASSPRREGLSLEQFF.

V usage is TRBV3-1 (or the pseudogene TRBV3-2) and J usage is TRBJ1-4; D is perhaps TRBD1 (5 bases). CDR3 length equals 13 residues. The V end was cut by 4 bases, the J end by 8 bases, with 11 bases between. Germline lookup yields CDR1 LGHDT and CDR2 YNNKEL (reference sequence). CDR3 DNA sequence: TGTGCCAGCAGCCCCAGGGTGGAGGAAAAACTGTTTTTT. It encodes CASSPRVEEKLFF.

The rearrangement uses TRBV6-2 or TRBV6-3 and TRBJ2-7; 7 positions agree with TRBD1. The length of the CDR3 is 14 residues. Germline trimming cut 5 bases from V and 5 bases from J; bases unmatched to any gene: 9. The germline V gene encodes CDR1 MNHEY and CDR2 SVGEGT. Here the CDR3 reads CASSLTGVRDEQYV. CDR3 bases: TGTGCCAGCAGTCTAACAGGGGTACGGGACGAGCAGTACGTC.

This clone was seen more than once but under ten times. The rearrangement joins TRBV7-9 to TRBJ1-4; 7 bases map to TRBD1. Germline CDR1 and CDR2: SEHNR and FQNEAQ (reference sequence). The V segment lost 4 bases and the J segment 9 bases; nucleotides outside the gene matches: 14. There are 16 residues in the CDR3. As DNA, the CDR3 is TGTGCCAGCAGCTCGGGAGGGGGCAAGGTTTCCAAAAAACTGTTTTTT. It encodes CASSSGGGKVSKKLFF.

The CDR3: CASRIQTSGNNEQFF. CDR3 DNA: TGTGCCAGCAGGATACAGACTAGCGGGAATAATGAGCAGTTCTTC. This chain connects TRBV2 to TRBJ2-1, with 11 bases fitting TRBD2. CDR3 length: 15 amino acids. Germline-derived CDR1 and CDR2 are SNHLY and FYNNEI. V was clipped by 6 bases and J by 7 bases; unmatched bases: 8.

This chain uses TRBV5-1 with TRBJ2-4; possible D gene TRBD1, 5 bases. CDR1 and CDR2 from the germline V gene are SGHRS and YFSETQ. CDR3 length equals 15 residues. The V gene lost 0 bases and the J gene lost 6 bases, with 13 bases spanning the gap. CDR3 in DNA: TGCGCCAGCAGCTTGGATGTAGGGCAGGGAAACATTCAGTACTTC. Its translation: CASSLDVGQGNIQYF.

This sequence joins TRBV7-3 and TRBJ1-2, with D perhaps TRBD1 (5 bases). CDR1 is SGHTA and CDR2 is FQGTGA in the germline V gene. V was pared by 4 bases and J by 6 bases, with 15 bases between. This CDR3 has 14 amino acids. The CDR3 sequence: CASSSPREGHGYTF. The CDR3 bases are TGTGCCAGCAGCTCCCCCCGGGAGGGGCATGGCTACACCTTC.

Here the CDR3 DNA reads TGTGCCAGCAGCTCAATGGTTGGGAGCCTTAACTATGGCTACACCTTC. Its protein is CASSSMVGSLNYGYTF. The chain carries TRBV11-3 and TRBJ1-2; D gene uncertain. The CDR3 contains 16 residues. Looked up from germline, CDR1 is SGHNT and CDR2 is YENEEA. V gave up 4 bases and J gave up 1 base, with 16 bases separating them.

The rearrangement uses TRBV3-1 (or the pseudogene TRBV3-2) and TRBJ1-6; TRBD1 might be the D (6 bases). This CDR3 is built from 14 residues. Per the germline V gene, CDR1 is LGHDT and CDR2 is YNNKEL (reference sequence). V dropped 6 bases and J dropped 8 bases, with 14 bases sitting between them. CDR3 sequence (DNA): TGTGCCAGCAGGTGGGGGCATGATGATTCACCCCTCCACTTT. As protein: CASRWGHDDSPLHF.

The table lists this clone with a few counts. V is TRBV10-3 and J is TRBJ2-2, with D possibly called TRBD1 or TRBD2 (5 bases each). Deletions cut 8 bases from V and 4 bases from J, with 11 bases between. The CDR3 is made up of 13 amino acids. Germline-derived CDR1 and CDR2 are ENHRY and SYGVKD. The CDR3 loop is CAIRGGVTGELFF. As DNA, the CDR3 is TGTGCCATCCGTGGGGGAGTCACCGGGGAGCTGTTTTTT.

This sequence joins TRBV5-6 and TRBJ2-5; TRBD2 agrees at 7 bases. CDR1 and CDR2 from the germline V gene are SGHDT and YYEEEE. J gave up 5 bases and V 0 bases, and 19 bases lay outside the gene matches. This CDR3 is 19 amino acids long. CDR3 sequence: CASSLAGRRAGSLAETQYF. For the CDR3, the DNA is TGTGCCAGCAGCTTGGCGGGACGTCGAGCGGGATCGTTGGCGGAGACCCAGTACTTC.

This chain links TRBV7-2 with TRBJ1-6, with a possible D match to TRBD1 (5 bases). The length of the CDR3 is 13 residues. CDR1 and CDR2 (germline): SGHTA, FQGNSA. V was shortened by 0 bases and J by 16 bases, with 13 bases between the two germline ends. CDR3 in amino acids: CASSLAKGVSLHF. The DNA of the CDR3 is TGTGCCAGCAGCTTAGCGAAAGGGGTCTCTCTCCACTTT.

The chain links TRBV6-6 to TRBJ2-7; possible D gene TRBD1, 5 bases. In germline, CDR1 is MNHNY, CDR2 SVGAGI (reference sequence). CDR3 length: 13 amino acids. Trimming stripped 7 bases from V and 7 bases from J, with 17 bases between. The CDR3 here is CASNQGFLGEQYV. CDR3 DNA: TGTGCCAGCAACCAGGGTTTCTTGGGAGAGCAGTACGTC.

The count of this clone is one. This chain connects TRBV19 to TRBJ1-2, with 8 bases aligning to TRBD1. CDR3 length: 13 amino acids. CDR1 is LNHDA, CDR2 SQIVND, per germline (reference sequence). V shed 7 bases, J shed 7 bases, and the junction held 8 bases outside the gene matches. CDR3 DNA sequence: TGTGCCAGTACCGCTCAGGGGGCGGGTGGCTACACCTTC. Amino acid sequence: CASTAQGAGGYTF.

This chain uses TRBV6-1 with TRBJ2-7; no definite D call. This CDR3 is 15 amino acids long. The germline CDR1 and CDR2 sequences are MNHNS and SASEGT. Trimming cost V 1 base and J 0 bases, with 10 bases left between them. For the CDR3, the DNA is TGTGCCAGCAGTGAAGAGATCCGGGTCTCCTACGAGCAGTACTTC. As protein: CASSEEIRVSYEQYF.

This clone appeared once. The chain joins TRBV4-2 to TRBJ1-4; TRBD1 matches 7 bases. Germline V gives CDR1 LGHNA, CDR2 YNFKEQ. Unmatched junction bases numbered 5, after V lost 1 base and J lost 3 bases. The CDR3 contains 16 residues. The CDR3 DNA reads as TGTGCCAGCAGCCAAGTCGCGGGACAGTCTAATGAAAAACTGTTTTTT. Its protein product is CASSQVAGQSNEKLFF.

The gene calls are TRBV28 and TRBJ1-5; D gene unclear. The V gene's germline CDR1 is MDHEN and CDR2 SYDVKM. V lost 5 bases to trimming and J lost 0 bases, with 20 bases between them. CDR3 size: 18 residues. CDR3 sequence reads: CASSPQNSGGLSNQPQHF. The DNA of the CDR3 is TGTGCCAGCAGTCCACAGAACTCAGGTGGGCTTAGCAATCAGCCCCAGCATTTT.

This chain links TRBV3-1 (or the pseudogene TRBV3-2) with TRBJ2-1; 9 bases map to TRBD2. From germline, CDR1 is LGHDT and CDR2 YNNKEL (reference sequence). Germline trimming cut 0 bases from V and 7 bases from J; bases unmatched to any gene: 16. This CDR3 is built from 19 residues. The CDR3 region is CASSQDLLAGLPLRNEQFF. CDR3 coding DNA: TGTGCCAGCAGCCAAGATCTCCTAGCGGGATTACCTCTCAGGAATGAGCAGTTCTTC.

This chain links TRBV4-3 with TRBJ1-2; D might be TRBD1 (5 bases). This CDR3 spans 17 amino acids. Germline V lookup: CDR1 LGHNA, CDR2 YSLEER. The V end was cut by 0 bases, the J end by 0 bases, with 14 bases between. The CDR3 coding sequence is TGCGCCAGCAGCCAAGACACCGCCGCGGGGGCTAACTATGGCTACACCTTC. This sequence encodes CASSQDTAAGANYGYTF.

This sequence joins TRBV13 and TRBJ1-1; D is undetermined. This CDR3 region has 13 residues. Germline CDR1 and CDR2: PRHDT and FYEKMQ (reference sequence). With 3 bases removed from V and 4 bases from J, the gap between germline ends came to 9 bases. For the CDR3, the DNA is TGTGCCAGCAGCTTGAGGGTAAGCACTGAAGCTTTCTTT. Translation gives CASSLRVSTEAFF. The variable domain in full, completed from reference TRBV13 and TRBJ1-1, reads AAGVIQSPRHLIKEKRETATLKCYPIPRHDTVYWYQQGPGQDPQFLISFYEKMQSDKGSIPDRFSAQQFSDYHSELNMSSLELGDSALYFCASSLRVSTEAFFGQGTRLTVV.

This chain connects TRBV19 to TRBJ2-7; D gene ambiguous. Trimming removed 5 bases at V and 3 bases at J, with 14 bases between. The CDR3 is 14 residues long. Germline CDR1 reads LNHDA; CDR2 reads SQIVND (reference sequence). CDR3 residues: CASSPGPLSYEQYF. The CDR3 DNA reads as TGTGCCAGTAGTCCGGGTCCACTAAGCTACGAGCAGTACTTC.

This chain joins TRBV4-1 and TRBJ2-7, with 13 nucleotides matching TRBD2. The junction had 5 bases not matched to a gene; V was cut back by 4 bases and J by 5 bases. This CDR3 has 15 amino acids. Germline CDR1 is MGHRA and CDR2 is YSYEKL. The CDR3 DNA sequence: TGCGCCAGCAGCCGCGGACTAGCGGGAGACGACGAGCAGTACGTC. Translated: CASSRGLAGDDEQYV.

The chain uses TRBV24-1 and TRBJ2-5; 8 nucleotides align to TRBD1. This CDR3 spans 15 amino acids. Looked up from germline, CDR1 is KGHDR and CDR2 is SFDVKD. The V and J ends lost 4 bases and 4 bases, in that order; junction bases with no gene match: 7. The CDR3: CATSEPRTGPETQYF. The CDR3 DNA is TGTGCCACCAGTGAACCTAGGACAGGGCCAGAGACCCAGTACTTC.